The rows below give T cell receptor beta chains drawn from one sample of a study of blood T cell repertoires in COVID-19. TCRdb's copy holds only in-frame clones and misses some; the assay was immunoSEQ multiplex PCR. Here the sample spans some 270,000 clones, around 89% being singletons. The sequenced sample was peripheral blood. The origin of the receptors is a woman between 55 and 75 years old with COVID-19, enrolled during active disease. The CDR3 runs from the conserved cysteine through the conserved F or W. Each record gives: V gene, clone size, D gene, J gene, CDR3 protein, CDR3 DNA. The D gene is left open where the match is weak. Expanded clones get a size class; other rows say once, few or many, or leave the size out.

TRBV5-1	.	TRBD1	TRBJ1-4	CASSWGQGASNEKLFF	TGCGCCAGCAGCTGGGGACAGGGGGCCTCTAATGAAAAACTGTTTTTT
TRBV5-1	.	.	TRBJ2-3	CASSLESGDTQYF	TGCGCCAGCAGCTTGGAATCGGGAGATACGCAGTATTTT
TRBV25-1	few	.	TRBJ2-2	CASSDGLLVGELFF	TGTGCCAGCAGTGATGGGCTACTTGTGGGGGAGCTGTTTTTT
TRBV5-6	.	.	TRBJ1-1	CASSLKEYTEAFF	TGTGCCAGCAGCTTAAAGGAGTACACTGAAGCTTTCTTT
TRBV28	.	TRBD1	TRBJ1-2	CASSRSDRANGYTF	TGTGCCAGCAGTCGGTCGGACAGGGCTAATGGCTACACCTTC
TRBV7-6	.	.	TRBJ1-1	CASSLSATGGHTEAFF	TGTGCCAGCAGCCTCAGCGCCACCGGCGGGCACACTGAAGCTTTCTTT
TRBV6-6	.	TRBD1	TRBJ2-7	CASTPGQGAEQYF	TGTGCCAGCACCCCGGGACAGGGGGCCGAGCAGTACTTC
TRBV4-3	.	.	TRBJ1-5	CASSQVFAGSSGQPQHF	TGCGCCAGCAGCCAAGTATTCGCCGGATCCTCGGGGCAGCCCCAGCATTTT
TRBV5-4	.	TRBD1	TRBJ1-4	CASSLDRGVGEKLFF	TGTGCCAGCAGCCTTGACAGGGGCGTCGGTGAAAAACTGTTTTTT
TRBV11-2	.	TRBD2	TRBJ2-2	CASSPGTSGANTGELFF	TGTGCCAGCAGCCCGGGGACTAGCGGGGCCAACACCGGGGAGCTGTTTTTT
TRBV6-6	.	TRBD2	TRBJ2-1	CASKLVSGGANEQFF	TGTGCCAGCAAATTAGTAAGCGGGGGGGCCAATGAGCAGTTCTTC
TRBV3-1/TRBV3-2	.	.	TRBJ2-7	CASSQDRSFQQYF	TGTGCCAGCAGCCAAGATAGGAGCTTCCAGCAGTACTTC
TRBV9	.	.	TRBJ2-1	CASSVSAGINNEQFF	TGTGCCAGCAGCGTCTCGGCGGGGATTAACAATGAGCAGTTCTTC
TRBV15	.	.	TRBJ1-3	CATSSIPHGGTGNTIYF	TGTGCCACCAGCTCCATCCCTCATGGGGGCACTGGAAACACCATATATTTT
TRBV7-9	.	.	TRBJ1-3	CASSRDTGNTIYF	TGTGCCAGCAGCCGGGACACTGGAAACACCATATATTTT
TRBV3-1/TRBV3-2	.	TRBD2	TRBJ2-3	CASSPPGSGGIWGTDTQYF	TGTGCCAGCAGCCCCCCCGGGTCGGGGGGGATTTGGGGCACAGATACGCAGTATTTT
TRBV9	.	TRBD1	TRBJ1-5	CASSTTGGRNQPQHF	TGTGCCAGCAGCACAACAGGGGGGCGCAATCAGCCCCAGCATTTT
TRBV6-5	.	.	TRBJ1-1	CASSGGDTEAFF	TGTGCCAGCAGCGGAGGGGATACTGAAGCTTTCTTT
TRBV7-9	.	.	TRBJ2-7	CASSLAGRLGTPYEQYF	TGTGCCAGCAGCTTAGCAGGACGTCTCGGGACTCCTTACGAGCAGTACTTC
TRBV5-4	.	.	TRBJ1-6	CASAMNNSPLHF	TGTGCCAGCGCGATGAATAATTCACCCCTCCACTTT
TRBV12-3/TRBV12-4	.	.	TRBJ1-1	CASSSGLTEAFF	TGTGCCAGCAGTTCTGGGCTCACTGAAGCTTTCTTT
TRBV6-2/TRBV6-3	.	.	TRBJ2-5	CASSLLRDNQETQYF	TGTGCCAGCAGTTTACTAAGGGACAACCAAGAGACCCAGTACTTC
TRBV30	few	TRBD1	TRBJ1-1	CAFTGGFTEAFF	TGTGCCTTTACAGGGGGGTTCACTGAAGCTTTCTTT
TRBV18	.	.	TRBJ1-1	CASSPFGGGWNTEAFF	TGTGCCAGCTCACCATTTGGGGGAGGGTGGAACACTGAAGCTTTCTTT
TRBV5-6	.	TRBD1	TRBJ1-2	CASRKDRVRGGYTF	TGTGCCAGCAGAAAGGACAGGGTCAGAGGTGGCTACACCTTC
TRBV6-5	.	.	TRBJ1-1	CASTQGGGGNTEAFF	TGTGCCAGCACGCAAGGGGGGGGCGGGAACACTGAAGCTTTCTTT
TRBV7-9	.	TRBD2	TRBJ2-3	CASSLPGLAGGHTDTQYF	TGTGCCAGCAGTCTCCCGGGACTAGCGGGGGGGCACACAGATACGCAGTATTTT
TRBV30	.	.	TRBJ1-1	CASGGGKGEAFF	TGTGCCTCCGGTGGGGGGAAAGGTGAAGCTTTCTTT
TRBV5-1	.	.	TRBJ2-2	CASSFSALSGELFF	TGCGCCAGCAGCTTTTCTGCGCTCTCCGGGGAGCTGTTTTTT
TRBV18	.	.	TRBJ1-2	CASSPEVSGGYTF	TGTGCCAGCTCACCAGAGGTCTCGGGTGGCTACACCTTC
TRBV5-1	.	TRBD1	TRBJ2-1	CASSQSRGNEEQFF	TGCGCCAGCAGCCAAAGCAGGGGGAATGAGGAGCAGTTCTTC
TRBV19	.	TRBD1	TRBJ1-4	CASSIYARTGDEKLFF	TGTGCCAGTAGTATATATGCCCGGACAGGGGATGAAAAACTGTTTTTT
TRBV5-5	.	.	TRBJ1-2	CASSLTGDLRNGYTF	TGTGCCAGCAGCCTAACAGGAGATCTCCGGAATGGCTACACCTTC
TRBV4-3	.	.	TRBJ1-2	CASSQDGGFRRGYTF	TGCGCCAGCAGCCAAGATGGAGGGTTCCGTCGCGGCTACACCTTC
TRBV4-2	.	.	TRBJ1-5	CASSQEGGSNQPQHF	TGTGCCAGCAGCCAAGAAGGGGGAAGCAATCAGCCCCAGCATTTT
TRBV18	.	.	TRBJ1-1	CASSTGTGLGTEAFF	TGTGCCAGCTCAACAGGTACAGGGCTAGGCACTGAAGCTTTCTTT
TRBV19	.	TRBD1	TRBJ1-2	CATKKVGTGDGYTF	TGTGCCACAAAAAAGGTCGGGACAGGGGATGGCTACACCTTC
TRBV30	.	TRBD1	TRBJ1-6	CAWSPRQGANSPLHF	TGTGCCTGGAGTCCCCGACAGGGGGCAAATTCACCCCTCCACTTT
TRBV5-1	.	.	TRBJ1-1	CASSLPQANTEAFF	TGCGCCAGCAGCTTACCTCAGGCGAACACTGAAGCTTTCTTT
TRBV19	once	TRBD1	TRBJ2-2	CASSIGGTGTPNTGELFF	TGTGCCAGTAGTATAGGAGGGACAGGCACCCCGAACACCGGGGAGCTGTTTTTT
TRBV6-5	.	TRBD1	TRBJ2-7	CASAYGRGSYEQYF	TGTGCCAGCGCTTATGGCAGGGGGTCCTACGAGCAGTACTTC